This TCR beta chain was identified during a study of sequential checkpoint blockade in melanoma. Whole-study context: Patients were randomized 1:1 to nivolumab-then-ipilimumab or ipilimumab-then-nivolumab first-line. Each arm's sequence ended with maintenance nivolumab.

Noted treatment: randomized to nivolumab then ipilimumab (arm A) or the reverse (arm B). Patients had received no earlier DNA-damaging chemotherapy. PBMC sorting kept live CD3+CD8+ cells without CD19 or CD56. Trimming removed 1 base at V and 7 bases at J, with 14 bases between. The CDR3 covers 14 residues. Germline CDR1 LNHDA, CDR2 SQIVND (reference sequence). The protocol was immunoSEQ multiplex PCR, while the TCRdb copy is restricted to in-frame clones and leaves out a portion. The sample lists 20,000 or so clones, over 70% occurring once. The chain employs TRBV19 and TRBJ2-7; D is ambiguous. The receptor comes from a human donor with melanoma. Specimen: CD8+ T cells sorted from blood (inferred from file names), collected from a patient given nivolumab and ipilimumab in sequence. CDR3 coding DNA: TGTGCCAGTAGTATAGGCGAGCTGCCTACGGAGCAGTACTTC. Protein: CASSIGELPTEQYF.